The rows below give T cell receptor beta chains drawn from one sample of a study of T-cell reconstitution after alpha-beta-depleted transplantation in children. TCRdb independently ran MiXCR on the PCR reads; one entry per CDR3 protein. The table lists almost 5,000 distinct CDR3 sequences, about 7% of them singletons. Here the sequenced sample was PBMCs, mostly from graft donor cells, taken 60 days after TCRalphabeta/CD19-depleted stem cell transplant. These receptors came from a boy under two years old who had a stem cell transplant for SCID, so the T cells may come from the graft donor. Both conserved end residues are part of each CDR3. D genes are given only for firm matches. Where a row states a size, it is once, few, many or the class of an expanded clone; other rows omit it.

d_gene	abundance	v_gene	len	j_gene	CDR3aa	CDR3nt
NA	medium-sized	TRBV5-5	17	TRBJ2-2	CATRFAETTANTGELFF	TGTGCCACCCGCTTCGCTGAAACAACAGCGAACACCGGGGAGCTGTTTTTT
NA	medium-sized	TRBV4-1	13	TRBJ2-7	CASSHPGPYEQYF	TGCGCCAGCAGCCACCCCGGCCCATACGAGCAGTACTTC
NA	many	TRBV18	18	TRBJ1-1	CASSLKTGKGVVNTEAFF	TGTGCCAGCTCACTAAAAACCGGGAAGGGGGTGGTGAACACTGAAGCTTTCTTT
TRBD1	medium-sized	TRBV2	18	TRBJ2-6	CASSRVQGPSSGANVLTF	TGTGCCAGCAGTAGAGTACAGGGGCCCAGCTCTGGGGCCAACGTCCTGACTTTC
NA	medium-sized	TRBV3-1	18	TRBJ2-2	CASSREGWTGSNTGELFF	TGTGCCAGCAGCCGTGAGGGATGGACGGGATCGAACACCGGGGAGCTGTTTTTT
NA	many	TRBV5-1	15	TRBJ1-5	CASSLKGGRNQPQHF	TGCGCCAGCAGCTTGAAGGGGGGGAGGAATCAGCCCCAGCATTTT
TRBD1	medium-sized	TRBV6-5	16	TRBJ2-2	CASSYSRDRPTGELFF	TGTGCCAGCAGTTACTCGAGGGACAGGCCCACCGGGGAGCTGTTTTTT
NA	many	TRBV11-2	13	TRBJ1-2	CASSSLGGYGYTF	TGTGCCAGCAGCTCCCTAGGGGGCTATGGCTACACCTTC
NA	large	TRBV18	14	TRBJ2-7	CASSPNTGPYEQYF	TGTGCCAGCTCACCAAACACAGGCCCCTACGAGCAGTACTTC
TRBD2	many	TRBV24-1	18	TRBJ2-2	CATSDLPSGGPNTGELFF	TGTGCCACCAGTGATTTGCCTAGCGGGGGGCCGAACACCGGGGAGCTGTTTTTT
NA	many	TRBV25-1	15	TRBJ1-2	CASSEFGTGNYGYTF	TGTGCCAGCAGTGAATTTGGGACGGGAAACTATGGCTACACCTTC
NA	medium-sized	TRBV29-1	14	TRBJ1-1	CSVEKIGTDTEAFF	TGCAGCGTTGAAAAGATAGGGACCGACACTGAAGCTTTCTTT
NA	many	TRBV12-3/TRBV12-4	13	TRBJ1-2	CASSLRRVHGYTF	TGTGCCAGCAGCCTGAGGAGGGTCCATGGCTACACCTTC
NA	medium-sized	TRBV7-6	14	TRBJ1-1	CASSKDLLNTEAFF	TGTGCCAGCAGCAAGGACCTTCTGAACACTGAAGCTTTCTTT
NA	medium-sized	TRBV7-4	15	TRBJ2-5	CASSLPGRTQETQYF	TGTGCCAGCAGCTTACCGGGACGAACCCAAGAGACCCAGTACTTC
NA	medium-sized	TRBV5-1	14	TRBJ1-3	CASSSTASGNTIYF	TGCGCCAGCAGCTCCACGGCCTCTGGAAACACCATATATTTT
NA	medium-sized	TRBV11-2	14	TRBJ2-5	CASSLIRGAGTQYF	TGTGCCAGCAGCTTAATACGGGGGGCGGGGACCCAGTACTTC
NA	medium-sized	TRBV7-2	13	TRBJ1-4	CASSLVGEEKLFF	TGTGCCAGCAGCTTAGTGGGGGAAGAAAAACTGTTTTTT
NA	NA	TRBV5-4	14	TRBJ2-1	CASSLVTAWDEQFF	TGTGCCAGCAGCTTGGTTACCGCCTGGGATGAGCAGTTCTTC
NA	many	TRBV20-1	12	TRBJ1-2	CSALRALYGYTF	TGCAGTGCTCTCCGGGCTCTCTATGGCTACACCTTC
NA	medium-sized	TRBV6-5	14	TRBJ1-6	CASSTTGSFSPLHF	TGTGCCAGCAGTACCACAGGGTCGTTTTCACCCCTCCACTTT
NA	many	TRBV3-1	12	TRBJ2-7	CASSQDSYEQYF	TGTGCCAGCAGCCAAGATTCCTACGAGCAGTACTTC
TRBD2	many	TRBV7-3	13	TRBJ2-7	CASSFTGGGRQYF	TGTGCCAGCAGCTTTACAGGTGGCGGGAGGCAGTACTTC
NA	medium-sized	TRBV10-2	17	TRBJ2-7	CASSRSGAWGDSYEQYF	TGCGCCAGCAGTCGATCCGGGGCCTGGGGCGACTCCTACGAGCAGTACTTC
TRBD1	many	TRBV11-2	24	TRBJ1-6	CASSVDPSAGTGGGRSSYNSPLHF	TGTGCCAGCAGCGTAGATCCCTCGGCCGGGACAGGGGGCGGAAGATCCTCCTATAATTCACCCCTCCACTTT
TRBD1	medium-sized	TRBV4-1	18	TRBJ1-2	CASSRISGTGAFLYGYTF	TGCGCCAGCAGCCGTATCTCCGGGACAGGGGCTTTCCTCTATGGCTACACCTTC
NA	medium-sized	TRBV20-1	19	TRBJ1-5	CSAIFQSALRKPSNQPQHF	TGCAGTGCTATATTTCAGTCGGCCCTCCGAAAGCCTAGCAATCAGCCCCAGCATTTT
NA	medium-sized	TRBV27	10	TRBJ2-5	CASRGETQYF	TGTGCCAGCAGGGGGGAGACCCAGTACTTC
NA	medium-sized	TRBV7-8	16	TRBJ1-2	CASSLVDSSGNYGYTF	TGTGCCAGCAGCTTAGTCGATTCGTCCGGGAACTATGGCTACACCTTC
NA	many	TRBV11-2	13	TRBJ1-2	CASSLLIPYGYTF	TGTGCCAGCAGCTTACTCATCCCCTATGGCTACACCTTC
TRBD1	medium-sized	TRBV14	18	TRBJ2-3	CASSQSRDRGWGTDTQYF	TGTGCCAGCAGCCAATCCCGGGACAGGGGATGGGGCACAGATACGCAGTATTTT
NA	many	TRBV10-1	17	TRBJ1-5	CASSAGRPNPFYQPQHF	TGCGCCAGCAGTGCGGGTCGACCGAACCCTTTCTATCAGCCCCAGCATTTT
NA	medium-sized	TRBV5-1	13	TRBJ2-5	CASRKSKGETQYF	TGCGCCAGCAGGAAGAGTAAAGGGGAGACCCAGTACTTC
NA	medium-sized	TRBV2	13	TRBJ1-1	CASSGYRNTEAFF	TGTGCCAGCAGTGGGTATAGGAACACTGAAGCTTTCTTT
NA	many	TRBV20-1	14	TRBJ1-5	CSAVVGLSNQPQHF	TGCAGTGCTGTCGTAGGTCTAAGCAATCAGCCCCAGCATTTT
NA	medium-sized	TRBV6-1	18	TRBJ2-2	CASTPRLGGEANTGELFF	TGTGCCAGCACCCCGCGGCTAGGGGGGGAGGCGAACACCGGGGAGCTGTTTTTT
NA	medium-sized	TRBV10-3	13	TRBJ1-3	CAISFHTGNTIYF	TGTGCCATCAGTTTCCACACTGGAAACACCATATATTTT
TRBD2	medium-sized	TRBV25-1	17	TRBJ2-3	CASSEPLGGGGTDTQYF	TGTGCCAGCAGTGAGCCTCTTGGGGGGGGAGGCACAGATACGCAGTATTTT
NA	NA	TRBV3-1	17	TRBJ2-1	CATTHEVQRASYNEQFF	TGTGCCACCACCCACGAGGTCCAGCGGGCATCCTACAATGAGCAGTTCTTC
TRBD1	medium-sized	TRBV7-3	18	TRBJ2-7	CASSLGIGASDRDYEQYF	TGTGCCAGCAGCTTAGGAATAGGGGCCAGCGACAGGGACTACGAGCAGTACTTC
NA	medium-sized	TRBV18	13	TRBJ2-1	CASSPQRGNEQFF	TGTGCCAGCTCACCACAGCGAGGTAATGAGCAGTTCTTC
TRBD2	many	TRBV3-1	18	TRBJ2-3	CASSQDPGLAGSTDTQYF	TGTGCCAGCAGCCAAGATCCGGGACTAGCGGGGAGCACAGATACGCAGTATTTT
NA	medium-sized	TRBV12-3/TRBV12-4	14	TRBJ2-4	CASSFGLAKNIQYF	TGTGCCAGCAGTTTCGGATTGGCCAAAAACATTCAGTACTTC
NA	medium-sized	TRBV15	14	TRBJ2-4	CATSRDSAGNIQYF	TGTGCCACCAGCAGAGATAGTGCCGGAAACATTCAGTACTTC
TRBD1	medium-sized	TRBV20-1	16	TRBJ1-4	CSARDSYPATNEKLFF	TGCAGTGCAAGGGACAGTTACCCTGCAACTAATGAAAAACTGTTTTTT
NA	medium-sized	TRBV14	15	TRBJ1-6	CASSLPGTVKSPLHF	TGTGCCAGCAGCCTACCCGGTACAGTGAAGTCACCCCTCCACTTT
NA	medium-sized	TRBV2	13	TRBJ1-2	CASSEDRQTGYTF	TGTGCCAGCAGTGAAGACAGGCAAACCGGCTACACCTTC